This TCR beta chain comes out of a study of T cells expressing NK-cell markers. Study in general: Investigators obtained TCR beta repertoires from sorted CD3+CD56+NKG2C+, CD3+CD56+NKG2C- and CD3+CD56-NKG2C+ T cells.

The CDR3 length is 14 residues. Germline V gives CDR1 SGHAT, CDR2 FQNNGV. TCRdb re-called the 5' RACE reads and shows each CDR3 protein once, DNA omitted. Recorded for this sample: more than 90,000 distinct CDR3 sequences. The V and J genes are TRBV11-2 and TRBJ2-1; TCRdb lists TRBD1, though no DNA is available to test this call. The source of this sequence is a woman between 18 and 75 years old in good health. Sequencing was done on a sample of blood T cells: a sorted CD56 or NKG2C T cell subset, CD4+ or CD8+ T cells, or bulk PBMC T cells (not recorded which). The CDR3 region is CASTPQGGWNEQFF.